Following are 27 T cell receptor beta chains from one sample sequenced in a study of CD8 T cells in Susac syndrome. An input of 0.5 to 1 ug of RNA was subjected to reverse transcription using random hexamers. TCRdb re-called the immunoSEQ multiplex PCR reads through MiXCR, storing one row per CDR3 protein. The sample records 95,000 to 150,000 distinct CDR3 sequences, about 93% being singletons. The sample comprised CD8+ T cells from PBMCs. The receptors shown here come from a human donor with Susac syndrome.

The chain employs TRBV6-5 and TRBJ2-5; maybe TRBD1 (6 bases). Looked up from germline, CDR1 is MNHEY and CDR2 is SVGAGI. The length of the CDR3 is 16 residues. Trimming took off 0 bases at V and 4 bases at J, with 15 bases between the two ends. The CDR3 DNA is TGTGCCAGCAGTTACTCTGGGTCACAGGGAGTAGAGACCCAGTACTTC. Its translation: CASSYSGSQGVETQYF.

V gene TRBV20-1 combines with J gene TRBJ2-5, with D possibly being TRBD1 (6 bases). CDR3 size: 14 residues. Trimming cost V 5 bases and J 0 bases, with 13 bases left between them. The germline gives CDR1 DFQATT, CDR2 SNEGSKA (reference sequence). DNA for the CDR3: TGCAGTGCTGAGGACAGTGTGCACCAAGAGACCCAGTACTTC. Encoded protein: CSAEDSVHQETQYF.

The genes are TRBV13 and TRBJ2-7; 7 positions agree with TRBD1. This CDR3 has 15 amino acids. The germline gives CDR1 PRHDT, CDR2 FYEKMQ (reference sequence). Trimming at V came to 1 base and at J to 0 bases, leaving 3 bases not matched to a gene. CDR3 coding DNA: TGTGCCAGCAGCTTAGAGGGGGCGACCTCCTACGAGCAGTACTTC. This sequence encodes CASSLEGATSYEQYF.

This clonotype has a single count. The CDR3 loop reads CSARGTSGGDSYEQYF. The CDR3 nucleotides are TGCAGTGCTAGAGGAACTAGCGGGGGGGACTCCTACGAGCAGTACTTC. The rearrangement joins TRBV20-1 to TRBJ2-7, with TRBD2 identical over 13 bases. The CDR3 sequence is 16 residues long. Trimming at V came to 1 base and at J to 0 bases, leaving 3 bases not matched to a gene. CDR1 and CDR2 from the germline V gene are DFQATT and SNEGSKA (reference sequence).

The CDR3 DNA is TGTGCCAGCAAGGGCCCAGGGATCCTCACGAACACTGAAGCTTTCTTT. Its protein is CASKGPGILTNTEAFF. The gene calls are TRBV6-1 and TRBJ1-1; D is possibly TRBD1 (5 bases). CDR3 length: 16 amino acids. Trimming stripped 7 bases from V and 1 base from J, with 19 bases between. CDR1 MNHNS and CDR2 SASEGT come from the germline V gene.

The CDR3 DNA follows: TGTGCCTGGAGTCCCACCCGTACGTTTGGCTATGGCTACACCTTC. Residues: CAWSPTRTFGYGYTF. The genes are TRBV30 and TRBJ1-2; no clear D gene. The CDR3 sequence is 15 residues long. Germline V lookup: CDR1 GTSNPN, CDR2 SVGIG (reference sequence). The V end was cut by 2 bases, the J end by 4 bases, with 17 bases between.

In its sample, this clonotype was seen a few times. The rearrangement uses TRBV12-3 or TRBV12-4 and TRBJ1-1; D remains ambiguous. The length of the CDR3 is 12 residues. V lost 2 bases, J lost 4 bases, and 5 bases lay in between. DNA for the CDR3: TGTGCCAGCAGTTTATGGGGCACTGAAGCTTTCTTT. Translated, it gives CASSLWGTEAFF.

The rearrangement links TRBV9 to TRBJ2-5, with a weak D call TRBD2 (6 bases). The CDR3 loop spans 15 amino acids. Trimming shortened V by 3 bases and J by 4 bases, and 16 bases separated the two germline ends. Germline V gene lookup returns CDR1 SGDLS and CDR2 YYNGEE. The CDR3 nucleotides read TGTGCCAGCAGCGGACGAACTAGCTCCCCAGAGACCCAGTACTTC. As protein: CASSGRTSSPETQYF.

The gene calls are TRBV20-1 and TRBJ2-4, with D perhaps TRBD2 (5 bases). This CDR3 is built from 16 residues. With 3 bases removed from V and 2 bases from J, the gap between germline ends came to 17 bases. The germline gives CDR1 DFQATT, CDR2 SNEGSKA (reference sequence). CDR3 sequence: CSASPFQVDSKNIQYF. In nucleotides, the CDR3 is TGCAGTGCTAGCCCCTTTCAGGTGGACTCCAAAAACATTCAGTACTTC.

The CDR3 loop is CAWSPDPISYEQYF. CDR3 nucleotide sequence: TGTGCCTGGAGTCCAGACCCTATCTCCTACGAGCAGTACTTC. The rearrangement uses TRBV30 and TRBJ2-7; D call uncertain. V dropped 2 bases and J dropped 0 bases, with 11 bases sitting between them. This CDR3 is 14 amino acids long. Germline CDR1 GTSNPN, CDR2 SVGIG (reference sequence).

This chain uses TRBV7-9 with TRBJ2-7, with 8 bases fitting TRBD1. Per germline, CDR1 SEHNR and CDR2 FQNEAQ (reference sequence). This CDR3 has 15 residues. The J segment lost 3 bases and the V segment lost 5 bases, leaving 9 bases of the junction unmatched. This CDR3 reads CASSPPDREFYEQYF. CDR3 sequence (DNA): TGTGCCAGCAGCCCCCCGGACAGGGAATTCTACGAGCAGTACTTC.

The CDR3: CASSQVEGNTEAFF. Here the CDR3 DNA reads TGCGCCAGCAGCCAAGTCGAGGGGAACACTGAAGCTTTCTTT. The chain is built from TRBV4-1 and TRBJ1-1; D not certain. Trimming stripped 1 base from V and 1 base from J, with 7 bases between. Germline V gene sequence: CDR1 MGHRA, CDR2 YSYEKL. There are 14 residues in the CDR3.

The CDR3 nucleotides read TGTGCCAGCAGTGATATAGCGGGCCGTTTTCAAGAGACCCAGTACTTC. This translates into CASSDIAGRFQETQYF. J is TRBJ2-5 and V is TRBV25-1, with 7 positions matching TRBD2. The germline gives CDR1 MGHDK, CDR2 SYGVNS. The CDR3 length is 16 residues. J was trimmed by 2 bases and V by 3 bases; bases with no gene match: 9.

The V gene is TRBV27, the J gene TRBJ2-7; 7 nucleotides agree with TRBD1. This CDR3 comprises 15 residues. The ends lost 5 bases at V and 5 bases at J; junction bases unmatched: 12. Germline-derived CDR1 and CDR2 are MNHEY and SMNVEV (reference sequence). As DNA, the CDR3 is TGTGCCAGCAGTCAAGGGCCCGACAGGGTCCACGAGCAGTACTTC. It translates to CASSQGPDRVHEQYF.

This sequence joins TRBV20-1 and TRBJ2-7, with 12 bases lining up with TRBD1. With 5 bases clipped from V and 6 bases from J, the junction kept 8 bases outside the gene matches. Per germline, CDR1 DFQATT and CDR2 SNEGSKA (reference sequence). The CDR3 totals 14 residues. This CDR3 reads CSAGTGTGGGEQYF. The CDR3 DNA reads as TGCAGTGCTGGGACCGGGACAGGGGGCGGCGAGCAGTACTTC.

This chain links TRBV6-2 or TRBV6-3 with TRBJ2-3, with D possibly being TRBD2 (5 bases). Trimming stripped 2 bases from V and 4 bases from J, with 10 bases between. Germline lookup yields CDR1 MNHEY and CDR2 SVGEGT. This CDR3 has 14 residues. The CDR3 DNA is TGTGCCAGCAGTTACGGCCAACTAGCAGATACGCAGTATTTT. Translated: CASSYGQLADTQYF.

The V call is TRBV3-1, the J call TRBJ2-3; 10 bases line up with TRBD1. CDR1 is LGHDT, CDR2 YNNKEL, per germline (reference sequence). This CDR3 contains 15 residues. Losses at the gene ends were 1 base for V and 3 bases for J; bases not matched to a gene: 1. CDR3 DNA sequence: TGTGCCAGCAGCCAAGGGACAGGGGGTACAGATACGCAGTATTTT. Its protein is CASSQGTGGTDTQYF.

This clonotype has more than one count but fewer than ten. This chain connects TRBV12-3 or TRBV12-4 to TRBJ2-2, with 10 bases aligning to TRBD1. CDR3 size: 17 residues. J lost 0 bases, V lost 8 bases, and 9 bases had no gene match. The DNA for the CDR3 is TGTGCCAGCTCCGACCCGGGACAGGGGACGAACACCGGGGAGCTGTTTTTT. The encoded protein is CASSDPGQGTNTGELFF.

The rearrangement uses TRBV28 and TRBJ2-7; 8 bases are a match to TRBD1. CDR1 is MDHEN and CDR2 is SYDVKM in the germline V gene. J gave up 6 bases and V 6 bases, and 10 bases lay outside the gene matches. There are 14 residues in the CDR3. The CDR3 nucleotides read TGTGCCAGCAGCCAGGGGGCGGAGAGGGCCGAGCAGTACTTC. Protein: CASSQGAERAEQYF.

The chain uses TRBV7-9 and TRBJ2-2, with no clear D. Germline-derived CDR1 and CDR2 are SEHNR and FQNEAQ (reference sequence). Trimming cost V 1 base and J 5 bases, with 14 bases left between them. The CDR3 runs 16 residues. CDR3: CASSLVSNHQTGELFF. The CDR3 DNA reads as TGTGCCAGCAGCTTAGTTTCTAACCACCAGACCGGGGAGCTGTTTTTT.

CDR3 in amino acids: CASSYRQGASDTQYF. As DNA, the CDR3 is TGTGCCAGCAGTTATAGGCAGGGGGCCTCCGATACGCAGTATTTT. This chain uses TRBV6-5 with TRBJ2-3; 8 bases are shared with TRBD1. This CDR3 is built from 15 residues. Germline lookup yields CDR1 MNHEY and CDR2 SVGAGI. J gave up 6 bases and V 3 bases, and 8 bases lay outside the gene matches.

The chain carries TRBV7-2 and TRBJ1-1; tentative D call: TRBD1 (6 bases). Trimming shortened V by 4 bases and J by 1 base, and 10 bases separated the two germline ends. The germline V gene has CDR1 SGHTA and CDR2 FQGNSA. This CDR3 has 14 amino acids. CDR3 protein: CASSSSTGNTEAFF. DNA for the CDR3: TGTGCCAGCAGCTCCTCGACAGGGAACACTGAAGCTTTCTTT.

This clonotype was detected only once. This chain connects TRBV28 to TRBJ2-1; 11 bases are shared with TRBD2. V lost 3 bases to trimming and J lost 0 bases; unmatched junction nucleotides: 7. Per germline, CDR1 MDHEN and CDR2 SYDVKM. This CDR3 is built from 18 residues. The CDR3 reads CASSLSSGGHSSYNEQFF. DNA for the CDR3: TGTGCCAGCAGTTTGTCTAGCGGGGGGCACAGCTCCTACAATGAGCAGTTCTTC.

V and J are TRBV20-1 and TRBJ2-7; D is ambiguous. The CDR3 loop spans 13 amino acids. CDR1 and CDR2 (germline): DFQATT, SNEGSKA (reference sequence). V lost 3 bases and J lost 0, with 9 bases in between. The CDR3 sequence is CSARRLNSYEQYF. Here the CDR3 DNA reads TGCAGTGCTAGGAGGCTGAACTCCTACGAGCAGTACTTC.

CDR3: CASSSPGDTQYF. The CDR3 nucleotides read TGTGCCAGCAGTTCTCCAGGGGATACGCAGTATTTT. This rearrangement joins TRBV12-3 or TRBV12-4 to TRBJ2-3; the D gene is possibly TRBD1 (5 bases). This CDR3 contains 12 residues. V lost 4 bases, J lost 6 bases, and 8 bases lay in between.

The CDR3 loop is CASSFWTGNYEQYF. The CDR3 nucleotides read TGTGCCAGCAGCTTTTGGACAGGCAATTACGAGCAGTACTTC. This chain links TRBV11-2 with TRBJ2-7; 7 bases match TRBD1. V shed 3 bases, J shed 4 bases, and the junction held 6 bases outside the gene matches. From germline, CDR1 is SGHAT and CDR2 FQNNGV. This CDR3 spans 14 amino acids.

The chain employs TRBV5-1 and TRBJ2-7; TRBD1 aligns across 11 bases. CDR3 length equals 14 residues. Germline V gene sequence: CDR1 SGHRS, CDR2 YFSETQ. V lost 6 bases, J lost 3 bases, and 5 bases stayed unmatched. CDR3 DNA: TGCGCCAGCAACCCGGGACAGGGGGTCTACGAGCAGTACTTC. Protein product: CASNPGQGVYEQYF.